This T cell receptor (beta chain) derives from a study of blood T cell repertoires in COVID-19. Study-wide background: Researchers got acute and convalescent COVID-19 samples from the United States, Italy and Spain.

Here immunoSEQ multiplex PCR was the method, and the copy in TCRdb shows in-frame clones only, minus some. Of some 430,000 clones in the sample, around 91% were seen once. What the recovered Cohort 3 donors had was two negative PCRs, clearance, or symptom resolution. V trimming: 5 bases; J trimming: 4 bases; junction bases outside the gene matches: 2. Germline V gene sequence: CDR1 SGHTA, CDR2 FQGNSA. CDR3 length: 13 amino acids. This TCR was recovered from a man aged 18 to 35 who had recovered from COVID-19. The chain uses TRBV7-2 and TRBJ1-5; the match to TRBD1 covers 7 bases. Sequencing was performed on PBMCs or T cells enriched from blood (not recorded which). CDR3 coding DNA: TGTGCCAGCAGCCCGGACAGGAATCAGCCCCAGCATTTT. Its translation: CASSPDRNQPQHF.